Shown below are 27 T cell receptor beta chains from a single sample sequenced in a study of regulatory T cells in long-lasting Graves disease. iRepertoire HTBI primers and Arm-PCR of CDR3 regions built TCR beta libraries. TCRdb used MiXCR to reprocess the multiplex PCR reads, holding one entry per CDR3 protein. Of about 420,000 distinct CDR3 sequences in the sample, around 15% were seen once. Time point reported: newly diagnosed GD, antithyroid drugs for less than 3 months. The authors made the TCR library using RNA they extracted from PBMCs. This same sample was also part of a study on T cells in Graves' hyperthyroidism and ophthalmopathy.

The material sequenced was peripheral blood mononuclear cells (PBMCs), taken at new diagnosis, from a patient treated with antithyroid drugs. The receptors here all came from a young woman with Graves disease.

V and J are TRBV19 and TRBJ2-3; D is unresolved. The CDR3 runs 15 residues. Germline CDR1 reads LNHDA; CDR2 reads SQIVND (reference sequence). Trimming took 5 bases from V and 2 from J, leaving 14 bases between them. CDR3 loop: CASSLRMGNTDTQYF. CDR3 nucleotide sequence: TGTGCCAGTAGTCTTCGAATGGGCAACACAGATACGCAGTATTTT.

This clonotype was detected many times. V and J are TRBV2 and TRBJ2-5, with 7 bases lining up with TRBD1. Germline V lookup: CDR1 SNHLY, CDR2 FYNNEI. The CDR3 sequence is 14 residues long. Trimming took 7 bases from V and 2 from J; bases not matched to a gene: 7. The CDR3 DNA reads TGTGCCAGCACTATAGGGACAGTTCAAGAGACCCAGTACTTC. Its protein product is CASTIGTVQETQYF.

The sample holds a few counts of this clonotype. The chain has TRBV20-1 and TRBJ1-1; D is undetermined. V shed 3 bases and J shed 2 bases, with 10 bases lying between them. This CDR3 is built from 13 residues. Germline V gene sequence: CDR1 DFQATT, CDR2 SNEGSKA (reference sequence). Written as DNA, the CDR3 is TGCAGTGCTAGTATTCCGAGAAACACTGAAGCTTTCTTT. This encodes CSASIPRNTEAFF.

This clonotype occurred a few times. The CDR3 here is CSARASGRVEQFF. DNA for the CDR3: TGCAGTGCTAGGGCTAGCGGGAGGGTTGAGCAGTTCTTC. The chain links TRBV20-1 to TRBJ2-1, with 12 bases aligning to TRBD2. The germline gives CDR1 DFQATT, CDR2 SNEGSKA (reference sequence). The junction had 3 bases not matched to a gene; V was cut back by 3 bases and J by 9 bases. This CDR3 contains 13 residues.

This clonotype was counted ten times or more. The rearrangement joins TRBV2 to TRBJ2-7; D possibly corresponds to TRBD1 (6 bases). This CDR3 comprises 12 residues. Per germline, CDR1 SNHLY and CDR2 FYNNEI. Trimming pared 6 bases from V and 2 bases from J, leaving 8 bases between. In DNA form, the CDR3 reads TGTGCCAGCAGCCGACAGGCCTACGAGCAGTACTTC. It encodes CASSRQAYEQYF.

This clonotype was counted a few times. V is TRBV5-5 and J is TRBJ2-2, with 7 positions matching TRBD2. This CDR3 spans 15 amino acids. Per the germline V gene, CDR1 is SGHKS and CDR2 is YYEKEE (reference sequence). After removal of 4 bases from V and 5 bases from J, the junction contained 8 bases not matched to a gene. The CDR3 sequence is CASSPGGGPTGELFF. The CDR3 DNA reads TGTGCCAGCAGCCCGGGAGGTGGGCCGACCGGGGAGCTGTTTTTT.

This clonotype was seen repeatedly, ten times or more. The chain combines TRBV2 with TRBJ2-2; perhaps D is TRBD1 or TRBD2 (5 bases each). This CDR3 region has 15 residues. Trimming took 6 bases from V and 0 from J, leaving 11 bases between them. CDR1 SNHLY and CDR2 FYNNEI come from the germline V gene. This chain's CDR3 is CASRGTLANTGELFF. The CDR3 DNA is TGTGCCAGCAGGGGGACGTTAGCGAACACCGGGGAGCTGTTTTTT.

This clonotype was found many times. V and J are TRBV20-1 and TRBJ2-1, with a tentative D call TRBD2 (6 bases). CDR3 length: 15 residues. V was cut by 2 bases and J by 5 bases, with 16 bases left in between. Germline lookup yields CDR1 DFQATT and CDR2 SNEGSKA (reference sequence). Here the CDR3 DNA reads TGCAGTGCTAGATCCCCTGGCGGGGCCGACAATGAGCAGTTCTTC. Translated, it gives CSARSPGGADNEQFF.

This clonotype was detected only a few times. V is TRBV20-1 and J is TRBJ2-7; D remains ambiguous. The V gene's germline CDR1 is DFQATT and CDR2 SNEGSKA (reference sequence). This CDR3 spans 13 amino acids. V lost 3 bases and J lost 3, with 12 bases in between. The CDR3 DNA follows: TGCAGTGCTAGCATCGCAACGTACTACGAGCAGTACTTC. This sequence encodes CSASIATYYEQYF.

The V gene is TRBV19, the J gene TRBJ2-2, with 9 nucleotides matching TRBD2. The V segment lost 1 base and the J segment 4 bases; nucleotides outside the gene matches: 4. CDR3 length equals 16 residues. Germline V CDR1 and CDR2: LNHDA, SQIVND (reference sequence). The CDR3 is CASSIGSGRLTGELFF. The CDR3 DNA reads TGTGCCAGTAGTATAGGAAGCGGGAGGCTCACCGGGGAGCTGTTTTTT.

There are many counts of this clonotype. V gene TRBV3-1 combines with J gene TRBJ1-1; D might be TRBD1 (6 bases). Trimming removed 6 bases from V and 12 bases from J, with 14 bases in between. This CDR3 spans 11 amino acids. The V gene's germline CDR1 is LGHDT and CDR2 YNNKEL (reference sequence). CDR3 nucleotides: TGTGCCAGCAGGGGGACGGGGGCTACTTTCTTT. Translation: CASRGTGATFF.

This clonotype was detected many times. Germline is not matched at one junction end, which may reflect a read error. The chain uses TRBV7-7 and TRBJ2-2; 12 nucleotides line up with TRBD2. This CDR3 has 18 residues. Germline V gene data show CDR1 as SSHAT and CDR2 as FNYEAQ (reference sequence). The CDR3 region has the DNA TGTGCTAGCAGCTTACGCCTAGCGGGAGGGCCTGGGACCGGGGAGCTGTTTTTT. It encodes CASSLRLAGGPGTGELFF. The full variable domain, completed using reference TRBV7-7 and TRBJ2-2, is GAGVSQSPRYKVTKRGQDVTLRCDPISSHATLYWYQQALGQGPEFLTYFNYEAQPDKSGLPSDRFSAERPEGSISTLTIQRTEQRDSAMYRCASSLRLAGGPGTGELFFGEGSRLTVL.

V is TRBV6-2 or TRBV6-3 and J is TRBJ2-1; possible D gene TRBD2, 5 bases. The V gene's germline CDR1 is MNHEY and CDR2 SVGEGT. The CDR3 spans 15 residues. V was clipped by 8 bases and J by 6 bases, with 20 bases between them. The CDR3 region is CASGEGLAGTNEQFF. CDR3 DNA sequence: TGTGCCAGCGGTGAAGGGCTAGCTGGAACCAATGAGCAGTTCTTC.

In DNA form, the CDR3 reads TGCAGCGTTGAAGATCAAGGCTATGGCTACACCTTC. As protein: CSVEDQGYGYTF. The chain employs TRBV29-1 and TRBJ1-2; D unresolved. This CDR3 has 12 amino acids. Germline CDR1 and CDR2: SQVTM and ANQGSEA. V was trimmed by 0 bases and J by 4 bases, leaving 6 bases between them.

The rearrangement uses TRBV30 and TRBJ2-3; 9 positions match TRBD2. Germline loops: CDR1 GTSNPN, CDR2 SVGIG (reference sequence). The CDR3 is 16 residues long. Trimming removed 0 bases from V and 6 bases from J; junction bases left unmatched: 10. In DNA, the CDR3 is TGTGCCTGGAGTGTACAAGGACTAGCGAACTATGATACGCAGTATTTT. Translation: CAWSVQGLANYDTQYF.

The V and J genes are TRBV9 and TRBJ1-1, with D unclear. The length of the CDR3 is 13 residues. Germline V CDR1 and CDR2: SGDLS, YYNGEE. V lost 8 bases and J 5 bases, leaving 16 bases between the germline ends. CDR3 sequence reads: CASGLRVGTEAFF. The CDR3 DNA reads as TGTGCCAGTGGCCTCCGGGTCGGGACTGAAGCTTTCTTT.

The rearrangement links TRBV20-1 to TRBJ2-2, with a possible D match to TRBD2 (5 bases). The CDR3 covers 14 residues. V lost 3 bases and J 0 bases, leaving 8 bases between the germline ends. Germline V lookup: CDR1 DFQATT, CDR2 SNEGSKA (reference sequence). CDR3 in amino acids: CSASASSNTGELFF. The CDR3 DNA reads TGCAGTGCTAGTGCTAGCTCGAACACCGGGGAGCTGTTTTTT.

The gene calls are TRBV5-8 and TRBJ1-5; the D is unclear. The CDR3 consists of 15 residues. Trimming left V 4 bases short and J 0 bases short, with 11 bases between. Germline CDR1 and CDR2: SGHTS and YDEGEE. CDR3 loop: CASSLESYSNQPQHF. The CDR3 nucleotides are TGTGCCAGCAGCCTAGAGTCTTATAGCAATCAGCCCCAGCATTTT.

V is TRBV2 and J is TRBJ1-2; 9 nucleotides match TRBD1. Germline V gives CDR1 SNHLY, CDR2 FYNNEI. The ends lost 3 bases at V and 10 bases at J; junction bases unmatched: 9. The CDR3 extends over 14 amino acids. The DNA for the CDR3 is TGTGCCAGCAGTGACCCGGGACAGGGATTCGACTACACCTTC. It translates to CASSDPGQGFDYTF. The full variable domain, completed using reference TRBV2 and TRBJ1-2, is EPEVTQTPSHQVTQMGQEVILRCVPISNHLYFYWYRQILGQKVEFLVSFYNNEISEKSEIFDDQFSVERPDGSNFTLKIRSTKLEDSAMYFCASSDPGQGFDYTFGSGTRLTVV.

This clonotype has at least ten counts. This chain links TRBV27 with TRBJ1-5; maybe TRBD1 (6 bases). Germline-derived CDR1 and CDR2 are MNHEY and SMNVEV (reference sequence). This CDR3 is built from 16 residues. V was trimmed by 8 bases and J by 6 bases, leaving 23 bases between them. The CDR3 DNA follows: TGTGCCAGCGGCGGCCCCGACAGGTCCCGCGGTCAGCCCCAGCATTTT. Translating gives CASGGPDRSRGQPQHF.

This clonotype was seen at least ten times. The V and J genes are TRBV28 and TRBJ1-5; the D gene is possibly TRBD1 (5 bases). The germline V and J ends were trimmed by 5 bases and 6 bases, with 14 bases remaining between them. CDR1 and CDR2 from the germline V gene are MDHEN and SYDVKM. The CDR3 runs to 14 residues. CDR3 sequence reads: CASSPAGLGQPQHF. The DNA of the CDR3 is TGTGCCAGCAGTCCCGCGGGACTAGGTCAGCCCCAGCATTTT.

The V call is TRBV7-9, the J call TRBJ1-2; unclear D gene. The CDR3 extends over 13 amino acids. Germline assignment: CDR1 SEHNR and CDR2 FQNEAQ (reference sequence). The V end lost 3 bases, the J end lost 1 base, and 6 bases lay between the germline ends. CDR3 amino acids: CASSLLLNYGYTF. CDR3 DNA sequence: TGTGCCAGCAGCTTGTTGCTTAACTATGGCTACACCTTC.

This clonotype was observed a handful of times. This chain joins TRBV19 and TRBJ1-5; the D is unclear. The CDR3 length is 14 residues. V was cut by 5 bases and J by 3 bases, with 11 bases left in between. Germline lookup yields CDR1 LNHDA and CDR2 SQIVND (reference sequence). CDR3: CASSGPEFNQPQHF. Written as DNA, the CDR3 is TGTGCCAGTAGTGGGCCAGAGTTCAATCAGCCCCAGCATTTT.

This clonotype was counted at least ten times. The chain is built from TRBV7-2 and TRBJ2-2; either TRBD1 or TRBD2 may supply D (5 bases each). V was shortened by 3 bases and J by 5 bases, with 10 bases between the two germline ends. The germline CDR1 and CDR2 sequences are SGHTA and FQGNSA. The CDR3 sequence is 14 residues long. This CDR3 reads CASSLGRATGELFF. The CDR3 nucleotides read TGTGCCAGCAGCTTGGGACGGGCAACCGGGGAGCTGTTTTTT.

Ten or more counts support this clonotype. The V gene is TRBV28, the J gene TRBJ1-5; D gene unclear. This CDR3 spans 15 amino acids. CDR1 is MDHEN, CDR2 SYDVKM, per germline. Trimming took off 6 bases at V and 1 base at J, with 13 bases between the two ends. The CDR3 DNA is TGTGCCAGCAGAACAAGTGGGGTGAGCAATCAGCCCCAGCATTTT. It specifies CASRTSGVSNQPQHF.

The chain has TRBV4-1 and TRBJ1-5, with D unresolved. Trimming removed 0 bases at V and 5 bases at J, with 11 bases between. The CDR3 is 15 amino acids. CDR1 is MGHRA and CDR2 is YSYEKL in the germline V gene. The CDR3 loop is CASSQEDREHQPQHF. CDR3 sequence (DNA): TGCGCCAGCAGCCAAGAGGATAGAGAACATCAGCCCCAGCATTTT.

This clonotype has just a few counts. The CDR3 reads CASSGGRAYEQYF. The CDR3 DNA sequence: TGTGCCAGCAGTGGAGGGAGGGCCTACGAGCAGTACTTC. This rearrangement joins TRBV12-3 or TRBV12-4 to TRBJ2-7; 7 bases are shared with TRBD2. The CDR3 has 13 amino acids. The trim removed 5 bases at V and 2 bases at J, leaving 3 bases unmatched.